This is a list of T cell receptor beta chains from one sample in a study of glioma-infiltrating T cells after dendritic cell vaccination. Method: immunoSEQ multiplex PCR; TCRdb's copy keeps in-frame clones and lacks some. The sample contains roughly 80,000 clones, approximately 90% of which appear only once. The sequenced sample was blood, obtained before dendritic cell vaccination. These receptors all come from a human donor with glioblastoma. Both conserved end residues are part of each CDR3. The order of the fields is V gene, clone size, D gene, J gene, CDR3 DNA, CDR3 protein. D genes are given only for firm matches. Only some rows state a clone size, as once, few, many or a class for expanded clones.

V gene: TRBV11-2; clone size: once; D gene: .; J gene: TRBJ1-4; CDR3 DNA: TGTGCCAGCAGCCCCCGGGCAGGGGAAAAACTGTTTTTT; CDR3 protein: CASSPRAGEKLFF
V gene: TRBV29-1; clone size: .; D gene: .; J gene: TRBJ2-7; CDR3 DNA: TGCAGCGGGGTGAGGGAGACAGGCCTTAACGAGCAGTACTTC; CDR3 protein: CSGVRETGLNEQYF
V gene: TRBV7-8; clone size: .; D gene: TRBD1; J gene: TRBJ1-6; CDR3 DNA: TGTGCCAGCAGCCCCCCAGGACAGGGAGGTAATTCACCCCTCCACTTT; CDR3 protein: CASSPPGQGGNSPLHF
V gene: TRBV6-1; clone size: .; D gene: .; J gene: TRBJ1-1; CDR3 DNA: TGTGCCAGCAGTGTTACAGGGAACATGAACACTGAAGCTTTCTTT; CDR3 protein: CASSVTGNMNTEAFF
V gene: TRBV5-1; clone size: .; D gene: TRBD1; J gene: TRBJ2-7; CDR3 DNA: TGCGCCAGCAGCTTGGATGGGACAGACTTCTACGAGCAGTACTTC; CDR3 protein: CASSLDGTDFYEQYF
V gene: TRBV2; clone size: .; D gene: .; J gene: TRBJ2-7; CDR3 DNA: TGTGCCAGCAGTGCCCCTGCCGCGATCTCCTACGAGCAGTACTTC; CDR3 protein: CASSAPAAISYEQYF
V gene: TRBV19; clone size: .; D gene: .; J gene: TRBJ1-5; CDR3 DNA: TGTGCCACCTTAAGATCTTCGGGGGGTCCCCAGCATTTT; CDR3 protein: CATLRSSGGPQHF
V gene: TRBV4-1; clone size: .; D gene: .; J gene: TRBJ2-1; CDR3 DNA: TGCGCCGGCAGCCAAGATACGCGACAGTACAATGAGCAGTTCTTC; CDR3 protein: CAGSQDTRQYNEQFF
V gene: TRBV4-1; clone size: once; D gene: .; J gene: TRBJ2-4; CDR3 DNA: TGCGCCAGCAGCCACCCGGGACTGAAAAACATTCAGTACTTC; CDR3 protein: CASSHPGLKNIQYF
V gene: TRBV14; clone size: .; D gene: .; J gene: TRBJ2-1; CDR3 DNA: TGTGCCAGCCAAGGGCGGGCCCACAATGAGCAGTTCTTC; CDR3 protein: CASQGRAHNEQFF
V gene: TRBV5-4; clone size: .; D gene: .; J gene: TRBJ2-1; CDR3 DNA: TGTGCCAGCAGCCTCTCCCCTAGCGACAATGAGCAGTTCTTC; CDR3 protein: CASSLSPSDNEQFF
V gene: TRBV7-9; clone size: .; D gene: TRBD1; J gene: TRBJ1-2; CDR3 DNA: TGTGCCAGCAACCTTCAGGGGGATGGCTACACCTTC; CDR3 protein: CASNLQGDGYTF
V gene: TRBV28; clone size: .; D gene: TRBD2; J gene: TRBJ2-1; CDR3 DNA: TGTGCCAGCAGTCCCCTCCGGAAGGGAGCGGGAGAGCAGTTCTTC; CDR3 protein: CASSPLRKGAGEQFF
V gene: TRBV2; clone size: .; D gene: TRBD1; J gene: TRBJ1-5; CDR3 DNA: TGTGCCAGCAGTGACGGGACAGGGGATCAGCCCCAGCATTTT; CDR3 protein: CASSDGTGDQPQHF
V gene: TRBV5-1; clone size: .; D gene: .; J gene: TRBJ1-3; CDR3 DNA: TGCGCCAGCAGCGATAACACAATCTCCAACACCATATATTTT; CDR3 protein: CASSDNTISNTIYF
V gene: TRBV5-6; clone size: .; D gene: .; J gene: TRBJ1-4; CDR3 DNA: TGTGCCAGCAGCCGCGGGGGGCCAAACGAAAAACTGTTTTTT; CDR3 protein: CASSRGGPNEKLFF
V gene: TRBV5-5; clone size: .; D gene: .; J gene: TRBJ1-2; CDR3 DNA: TGTGCCAGCAGGCGGGACGGAACGTCGAGGTCTAACTATGGCTACACCTTC; CDR3 protein: CASRRDGTSRSNYGYTF
V gene: TRBV30; clone size: .; D gene: .; J gene: TRBJ2-6; CDR3 DNA: TGTGCCTGGAATCCGTCCTCTGGGGCCAACGTCCTGACTTTC; CDR3 protein: CAWNPSSGANVLTF
V gene: TRBV10-3; clone size: few; D gene: TRBD1; J gene: TRBJ1-3; CDR3 DNA: TGTGCCATCAGCGAACTCCGGACAGGGAGCTCTGGAAACACCATATATTTT; CDR3 protein: CAISELRTGSSGNTIYF
V gene: TRBV11-2; clone size: .; D gene: TRBD2; J gene: TRBJ2-3; CDR3 DNA: TGTGCCAGCAGCCGATCTCTAGCGGGGGCCCTCACAGATACGCAGTATTTT; CDR3 protein: CASSRSLAGALTDTQYF
V gene: TRBV18; clone size: .; D gene: .; J gene: TRBJ1-2; CDR3 DNA: TGTGCCAGCACCCCAGGGAGGGAGCACTATGGCTACACCTTC; CDR3 protein: CASTPGREHYGYTF
V gene: TRBV4-2; clone size: .; D gene: .; J gene: TRBJ2-2; CDR3 DNA: TGTGCCAGCAGCCAAGAGTCGGGAGTGTCCGGGGAGCTGTTTTTT; CDR3 protein: CASSQESGVSGELFF
V gene: TRBV7-9; clone size: .; D gene: .; J gene: TRBJ1-2; CDR3 DNA: TGTGCCAGCAGCTTAGGGGGCGTCCGTCTTGGCTACACCTTC; CDR3 protein: CASSLGGVRLGYTF
V gene: TRBV2; clone size: .; D gene: .; J gene: TRBJ1-2; CDR3 DNA: TGTGCCAGCAGTGTATCGCGGCGTGGCTACACCTTC; CDR3 protein: CASSVSRRGYTF
V gene: TRBV18; clone size: .; D gene: TRBD1; J gene: TRBJ2-7; CDR3 DNA: TGTGCCAGCTCACCGGCGACAGGGGCCCACTCCTACGAGCAGTACTTC; CDR3 protein: CASSPATGAHSYEQYF
V gene: TRBV11-2; clone size: once; D gene: TRBD2; J gene: TRBJ2-3; CDR3 DNA: TGTGCCAGCAGTTCCGGACTAGCGGACACAGATACGCAGTATTTT; CDR3 protein: CASSSGLADTDTQYF
V gene: TRBV5-1; clone size: .; D gene: TRBD1; J gene: TRBJ1-5; CDR3 DNA: TGCGCCAGCAGCTTAACCGGGACAGCCGATAGCAATCAGCCCCAGCATTTT; CDR3 protein: CASSLTGTADSNQPQHF
V gene: TRBV19; clone size: .; D gene: TRBD1; J gene: TRBJ2-1; CDR3 DNA: TGTGCCAGTAACCCCGGGACAGGGGCCTACAATGAGCAGTTCTTC; CDR3 protein: CASNPGTGAYNEQFF
V gene: TRBV30; clone size: .; D gene: .; J gene: TRBJ1-4; CDR3 DNA: TGTGCCTGGAGCGTGCGGGGGGCCTCGAATGAAAAACTGTTTTTT; CDR3 protein: CAWSVRGASNEKLFF
V gene: TRBV19; clone size: .; D gene: .; J gene: TRBJ1-2; CDR3 DNA: TGTGCCAGTAGGCAACAGGTGACCTATGGCTACACCTTC; CDR3 protein: CASRQQVTYGYTF
V gene: TRBV7-2; clone size: .; D gene: TRBD1; J gene: TRBJ2-5; CDR3 DNA: TGTGCCAGCAGCTTAGTAGGGGGCAGGGAGACCCAGTACTTC; CDR3 protein: CASSLVGGRETQYF
V gene: TRBV7-9; clone size: .; D gene: .; J gene: TRBJ1-2; CDR3 DNA: TGTGCCAGCAGCTTAGCGACGGGGGGAAACTATGGCTACACCTTC; CDR3 protein: CASSLATGGNYGYTF
V gene: TRBV5-1; clone size: few; D gene: TRBD2; J gene: TRBJ2-1; CDR3 DNA: TGCGCCAGCAGCATAGGGACTAGCGAGAACAATGAGCAGTTCTTC; CDR3 protein: CASSIGTSENNEQFF
V gene: TRBV15; clone size: .; D gene: .; J gene: TRBJ1-2; CDR3 DNA: TGTGCCACCAATAGGGGTCCGCTAGTTGGTAACTATGGCTACACCTTC; CDR3 protein: CATNRGPLVGNYGYTF
V gene: TRBV7-3; clone size: few; D gene: .; J gene: TRBJ2-4; CDR3 DNA: TGTGCCAGCAGCAGAAATAGCTTTGGCAAAAACATTCAGTACTTC; CDR3 protein: CASSRNSFGKNIQYF
V gene: TRBV7-2; clone size: .; D gene: .; J gene: TRBJ1-1; CDR3 DNA: TGTGCCAGCAGCCCCCACGGACAGAGTGGCACTGAAGCTTTCTTT; CDR3 protein: CASSPHGQSGTEAFF
V gene: TRBV15; clone size: .; D gene: TRBD1; J gene: TRBJ2-3; CDR3 DNA: TGTGCCACCAGTTCGACAGGGCGAAGCACAGATACGCAGTATTTT; CDR3 protein: CATSSTGRSTDTQYF
V gene: TRBV2; clone size: .; D gene: .; J gene: TRBJ1-1; CDR3 DNA: TGTGCCAGCAGTGAAGCGCTTAGGGGGTATGCTTTCTTT; CDR3 protein: CASSEALRGYAFF
V gene: TRBV4-1; clone size: .; D gene: TRBD1; J gene: TRBJ2-7; CDR3 DNA: TGCGCCAGCAGCCACCGCAAGGGGGACAGCCCGTACGAGCAGTACTTC; CDR3 protein: CASSHRKGDSPYEQYF
V gene: TRBV4-1; clone size: .; D gene: .; J gene: TRBJ2-5; CDR3 DNA: TGCGCCAGCAGCCAAGGACAGGGAGGACAGACCCAGTACTTC; CDR3 protein: CASSQGQGGQTQYF
V gene: TRBV30; clone size: .; D gene: TRBD1; J gene: TRBJ2-5; CDR3 DNA: TGTGCCTGGAGTGGGACAGGGTCTGGGACCCAGTACTTC; CDR3 protein: CAWSGTGSGTQYF
V gene: TRBV6-1; clone size: medium-sized; D gene: .; J gene: TRBJ2-3; CDR3 DNA: TGTGCCAGCACCGGGGTCGGCACAGATACGCAGTATTTT; CDR3 protein: CASTGVGTDTQYF
V gene: TRBV6-1; clone size: .; D gene: TRBD1; J gene: TRBJ1-5; CDR3 DNA: TGTGCCAGCATGACAGGGGCTTATAGCAATCAGCCCCAGCATTTT; CDR3 protein: CASMTGAYSNQPQHF
V gene: TRBV7-9; clone size: once; D gene: .; J gene: TRBJ1-2; CDR3 DNA: TGTGCCAGCAGCCCAGGGGCAGAAGGCACCTATGGCTACACCTTC; CDR3 protein: CASSPGAEGTYGYTF
V gene: TRBV7-9; clone size: .; D gene: .; J gene: TRBJ1-3; CDR3 DNA: TGTGCCAGCAGCTCAGGGCCTGGAAACACCATATATTTT; CDR3 protein: CASSSGPGNTIYF